What follows describes a single T cell receptor beta chain. A read error may explain this, as a much larger clone is one base away. MiXCR, run by TCRdb on the multiplex PCR reads, gives a single entry per CDR3 protein. This table holds some 170,000 distinct CDR3 sequences, 33% found once. The lymph nodes were axillary draining lymph nodes from breast cancer patients. This entry is derived from a study of breast tumors, draining lymph nodes, adjacent tissues. There are 15 residues in the CDR3. Germline loops: CDR1 MNHEY, CDR2 SVGAGI. The specimen sequenced was axillary lymph node tissue. The chain combines TRBV6-5 with TRBJ2-7, with D unclear. The source of this sequence is a female donor with breast cancer. Some clones in this sample may be carry-over from other donors' samples. CDR3 bases: TGTGCCAGCAGTCACTCTCCCCGACCCATCTACGATCAGTACTTC. It encodes CASSHSPRPIYDQYF.